Listed here is a single T cell receptor beta chain. The target antigen is unknown. The CDR3 consists of 13 residues. Trimming at V came to 5 bases and at J to 8 bases, leaving 7 bases not matched to a gene. The germline V gene encodes CDR1 SGHRS and CDR2 YFSETQ. The data were obtained in a study of T cell repertoires in aging, cancer and after chemotherapy. Study-wide background: Clear clonal overlap appeared across healthy donor samples taken over several months to years.

Rearranged V-D-J TRB sequences were amplified with a mixed TRB-A/B primer pool. TCRdb recomputed calls from the multiplex PCR reads with MiXCR, one row per CDR3 protein. In the table there are about 13,000 distinct CDR3 sequences, approximately 24% of which are singletons. Study results and caveats: Compared with age-matched healthy donors, untreated hematological or solid cancer patients showed higher blood TCR clonality. Across the chemotherapy interval, each cancer cohort showed higher median generation probability, suggesting thymic rebound.

Peripheral blood genomic DNA, not sorted cells or RNA, was the template. The sequenced sample consisted of blood. V and J are TRBV5-1 and TRBJ2-1; TRBD2 aligns across 7 bases. The TCR comes from a human donor in good health. CDR3 bases: TGCGCCAGCAGGGCTAGCGGCCCCCATGAGCAGTTCTTC. Translation: CASRASGPHEQFF.